Here is one T cell receptor beta chain with its context. Its antigen is unknown. The entry originates in a study of Ad26.COV2.S vaccination and SARS-CoV-2 variants. Study-wide context: Participants got Ad26.COV2.S intramuscularly, once or twice 56 days apart. Study outcomes and limitations: There was reportedly substantial breadth in spike-specific CD8+ and CD4+ T cell responses after vaccination. TCR breadth and depth estimates may have understated total T cell responses.

TCRdb keeps only in-frame clones here, not all; method: immunoSEQ multiplex PCR. Of 300,000 to 350,000 clones in the sample, 85% were seen once. Sample treatment: some 19 received Ad26.COV2.S at low or high dose, single or two shots; about five received placebo; per-sample allocation not given. Day 63 after the first vaccine or placebo injection was the time point for sampling. A Boston donor was an adult aged 18-55 years. This specimen consisted of peripheral blood, obtained in a trial of Ad26.COV2.S vaccine versus placebo. The clonotype originates from a person aged 18-65 years who received the Ad26.COV2.S COVID-19 vaccine or a placebo.

The CDR3 sequence: CASSSGGTDTQYF. The CDR3 bases are TGTGCCAGTAGTAGCGGGGGAACAGATACGCAGTATTTT. The chain has TRBV19 and TRBJ2-3; 7 positions agree with TRBD2. CDR3 length equals 13 residues. The V and J ends lost 4 bases and 3 bases, in that order; junction bases with no gene match: 1. The germline gives CDR1 LNHDA, CDR2 SQIVND (reference sequence).